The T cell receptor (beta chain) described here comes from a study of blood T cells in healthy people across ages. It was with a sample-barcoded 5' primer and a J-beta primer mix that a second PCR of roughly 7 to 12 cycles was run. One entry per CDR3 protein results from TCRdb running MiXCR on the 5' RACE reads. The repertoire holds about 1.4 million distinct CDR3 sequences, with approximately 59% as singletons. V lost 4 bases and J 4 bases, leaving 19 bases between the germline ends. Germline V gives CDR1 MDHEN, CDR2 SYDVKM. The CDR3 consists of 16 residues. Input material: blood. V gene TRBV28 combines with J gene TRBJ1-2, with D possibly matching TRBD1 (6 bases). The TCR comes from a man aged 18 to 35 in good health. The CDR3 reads CASSSYSWGRTYGYTF. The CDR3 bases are TGTGCCAGCAGTTCCTACTCTTGGGGGCGTACCTATGGCTACACCTTC.